This is a list of T cell receptor beta chains from one sample in a study of blood T cells in healthy people across ages. TCRdb reprocessed the 5' RACE reads via MiXCR and lists one record per CDR3 protein. The repertoire includes over a million distinct CDR3 sequences, approximately 59% of them detected once, and about 6.7% sits in the top ten. Sequencing was carried out using blood. All receptors come from a man aged 18-30 years in good health. CDR3s include the opening cysteine and the closing phenylalanine or tryptophan. Each record gives: CDR3 DNA, CDR3 protein, D gene, V gene, clone size, J gene. The D gene is left open where the match is weak. Clone size is not always given. Where it is, it says once, few, many or a class for expanded clones.

TGCAGCGTTTCGAATCACATGAACACTGAAGCTTTCTTT,CSVSNHMNTEAFF,NA,TRBV29-1,NA,TRBJ1-1
TGCGCCAGCAGTCAAAACTCTGGAAACACCATATATTTT,CASSQNSGNTIYF,NA,TRBV10-2,few,TRBJ1-3
TGTGCCAGCGCGGTTGCAGGATACTCCTACGAGCAGTACTTC,CASAVAGYSYEQYF,NA,TRBV12-3/TRBV12-4,once,TRBJ2-7
TGCAGTGCTTTAGCGGGAGTCACCGGGGAGCTGTTTTTT,CSALAGVTGELFF,TRBD2,TRBV20-1,NA,TRBJ2-2
TGTGCCAGCAGTTTGAACTCCCAGTTCTTC,CASSLNSQFF,NA,TRBV12-3/TRBV12-4,few,TRBJ2-1
TGTGCCAGCAGATTAGCGGGAGGAATTTTGGAGGAGCAGTTCTTC,CASRLAGGILEEQFF,TRBD2,TRBV6-5,NA,TRBJ2-1
TGTGCCAGCAGCTCCTTGGGTGCGGCGTCGGGGTACAATGAGCAGTTCTTC,CASSSLGAASGYNEQFF,NA,TRBV7-2,once,TRBJ2-1
TGTGCCAGCAGCCACCCGGGACTCGGGGGACAAGAGACCCAGTACTTC,CASSHPGLGGQETQYF,NA,TRBV3-1,few,TRBJ2-5
TGCAGCGTTGACGGCGGGAACAGCTCTGGGGCCAACGTCCTGACTTTC,CSVDGGNSSGANVLTF,NA,TRBV29-1,NA,TRBJ2-6
TGTGCCAGCAGTTATAACAGGGGGCTCTACAATGAGCAGTTCTTC,CASSYNRGLYNEQFF,TRBD1,TRBV6-1,NA,TRBJ2-1
TGCAGTGCTAGGGGGGACAGGGGGTCCTACAATGAGCAGTTCTTC,CSARGDRGSYNEQFF,TRBD1,TRBV20-1,NA,TRBJ2-1
TGTGCCAGCTACACCGGGACAGTTACCTACGAGCAGTACTTC,CASYTGTVTYEQYF,TRBD1,TRBV6-6,NA,TRBJ2-7
TGTGCCAGCAGACCCCTTCCGCGGGACACGTACACAGATACGCAGTATTTT,CASRPLPRDTYTDTQYF,NA,TRBV6-2/TRBV6-3,NA,TRBJ2-3
TGTGCCAGCACCCTTCGGGCCTCTGGGGCCAACGTCCTGACTTTC,CASTLRASGANVLTF,NA,TRBV21-1,NA,TRBJ2-6
TGTGCCAGCAGCCGCGACATAACTGGGGCCAACGTCCTGACTTTC,CASSRDITGANVLTF,NA,TRBV7-2,NA,TRBJ2-6
TGCAGTGCTAGCGACCCGGCTGGAAACACCATATATTTT,CSASDPAGNTIYF,NA,TRBV20-1,NA,TRBJ1-3
TGTGCCAGCAGTACCGGGACGGAGTACCAAGAGACCCAGTACTTC,CASSTGTEYQETQYF,NA,TRBV6-2/TRBV6-3,NA,TRBJ2-5
TGCAGTGCTAGAGATCCGAGGACAGGGTATTTTCAGCCCCAGCATTTT,CSARDPRTGYFQPQHF,TRBD1,TRBV20-1,few,TRBJ1-5
TGTGCCACCAGTGATTCGGGACGGATCACAGATACGCAGTATTTT,CATSDSGRITDTQYF,NA,TRBV24-1,few,TRBJ2-3
TGTGCCAGCAGCCCAATCGGAGGGGGAGGGCCGAGGGACAATGGGCAGTTCTTC,CASSPIGGGGPRDNGQFF,NA,TRBV3-1,NA,TRBJ2-1
TGTGCCAGCATCTCCCGGGGTACGGCCTACAATGAGCAGTTCTTC,CASISRGTAYNEQFF,NA,TRBV2,once,TRBJ2-1
TGCAGTGCTAGGTCTGGGGGGCGAGATACGCAGTATTTT,CSARSGGRDTQYF,NA,TRBV20-1,NA,TRBJ2-3
TGTGCCAGCAGTTACGGGGCTCAAGAGACCCAGTACTTC,CASSYGAQETQYF,NA,TRBV25-1,few,TRBJ2-5
TGTGCCAGCAGAAAGGGACAGTCTGGGGCCAACGTCCTGACTTTC,CASRKGQSGANVLTF,TRBD1,TRBV2,few,TRBJ2-6
TGCGCCAGCAGCCACCCCAGGGGTGTAGCTTTCTTT,CASSHPRGVAFF,NA,TRBV4-1,NA,TRBJ1-1
TGTGCCAGCAGCGTACGCGGGTCAGGGGAGCAGTTCTTC,CASSVRGSGEQFF,NA,TRBV9,NA,TRBJ2-1
TGTGCCAGCAGTTACATCGGGTCGGCTAATGAAAAACTGTTTTTT,CASSYIGSANEKLFF,NA,TRBV28,NA,TRBJ1-4
TGTGCCAGCAGCTTTGGCAGGGTGGGCGATGAGCAGTTCTTC,CASSFGRVGDEQFF,NA,TRBV7-9,NA,TRBJ2-1
TGTGCCAGCAGTTACTCTACAGGGGTGACTGGAAACACCATATATTTT,CASSYSTGVTGNTIYF,TRBD1,TRBV6-6,NA,TRBJ1-3
TGCAGTGCTGTCGACAGGGACCCCACCTACGAGCAGTACTTC,CSAVDRDPTYEQYF,TRBD1,TRBV20-1,NA,TRBJ2-7
TGTGCCAGCAGGCCTGTGCCGTCTAGCACAGATACGCAGTATTTT,CASRPVPSSTDTQYF,NA,TRBV7-9,NA,TRBJ2-3
TGTGCCAGCAGCCAAGACCGGGACGACAATGAGCAGTTCTTC,CASSQDRDDNEQFF,NA,TRBV4-2,few,TRBJ2-1
TGTGCCAGCAGTGATGGACTTAGCGACATTCAGTACTTC,CASSDGLSDIQYF,NA,TRBV2,NA,TRBJ2-4
TGTGCCAGCAGTGGGGGACAGGCCAATCAGCCCCAGCATTTT,CASSGGQANQPQHF,TRBD1,TRBV25-1,NA,TRBJ1-5